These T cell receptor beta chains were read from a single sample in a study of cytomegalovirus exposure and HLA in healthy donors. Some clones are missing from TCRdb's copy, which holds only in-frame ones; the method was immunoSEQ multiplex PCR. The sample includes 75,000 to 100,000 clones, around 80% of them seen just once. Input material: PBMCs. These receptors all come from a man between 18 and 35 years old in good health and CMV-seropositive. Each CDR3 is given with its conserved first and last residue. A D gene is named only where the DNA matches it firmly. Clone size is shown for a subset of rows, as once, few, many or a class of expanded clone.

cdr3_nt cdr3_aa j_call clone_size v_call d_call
TGTGCCAGCGGTACGACAGGGGCCTCTCATCAGCCCCAGCATTTT CASGTTGASHQPQHF TRBJ1-5 NA TRBV6-5 TRBD1
TGTGCCAGCAGTTTCTCCAGGAAGGAAAGCAATCAGCCCCAGCATTTT CASSFSRKESNQPQHF TRBJ1-5 once TRBV6-5 NA
TGTGCCAGCAGCGTAGACGGCGGGGGTTCCACAGATACGCAGTATTTT CASSVDGGGSTDTQYF TRBJ2-3 NA TRBV9 TRBD2
TGTGCCAGCAGTTTAGGGGCATTCGGTTCAAATCAGCCCCAGCATTTT CASSLGAFGSNQPQHF TRBJ1-5 once TRBV27 NA
TGTGCCAGCAGCCAGCGATCGGCCGGCTCCTACAATGAGCAGTTCTTC CASSQRSAGSYNEQFF TRBJ2-1 NA TRBV6-4 NA
TGTGCCATCAGTGGGGGGCAGGGAGACAACTATGGCTACACCTTC CAISGGQGDNYGYTF TRBJ1-2 NA TRBV10-3 NA
TGTGCTAGTGGTCGCAGCGGGGGGGAGGAGACCCAGTACTTC CASGRSGGEETQYF TRBJ2-5 NA TRBV12-5 TRBD2
TGTGCCAGCAGCTTAGCAAGGGGGCATGGCTACACCTTC CASSLARGHGYTF TRBJ1-2 NA TRBV7-2 TRBD1
TGTGCCAGCAAGTACAGCACCACAGATACGCAGTATTTT CASKYSTTDTQYF TRBJ2-3 NA TRBV27 NA
TGTGCCAGCAGCCCGGGGACTGATTCCTACAATGAGCAGTTCTTC CASSPGTDSYNEQFF TRBJ2-1 NA TRBV7-9 NA
TGTGCCGCCAAGGCGGGGGGCCCGGGCAAAGAGACCCAGTACTTC CAAKAGGPGKETQYF TRBJ2-5 NA TRBV10-3 TRBD2
TGCAGCGTCGGGCGGGCAGGGGGCCACACTGAAGCTTTCTTT CSVGRAGGHTEAFF TRBJ1-1 NA TRBV29-1 TRBD1
TGCGCCAGCAGCCCGCAAGACTTCTCTGGAAACACCATATATTTT CASSPQDFSGNTIYF TRBJ1-3 NA TRBV5-1 NA
TGTGCCAGCAGCTTGAGTCGCGAGCAGTACTTC CASSLSREQYF TRBJ2-7 NA TRBV5-4 NA
TGTGCCAGCAGTGATAGGAGGTACGAGCAGTACTTC CASSDRRYEQYF TRBJ2-7 once TRBV25-1 NA
TGTGCCAGCAGGGGACAGGGCCCTCAGCCCCAGCATTTT CASRGQGPQPQHF TRBJ1-5 NA TRBV27 TRBD1
TGCGCCAGCAGCTTGGCGGCGGGTTTTCAAGAGACCCAGTACTTC CASSLAAGFQETQYF TRBJ2-5 NA TRBV5-1 NA
TGTGCCAGCAGTTCGGTACCGGTGAACATTCAGTACTTC CASSSVPVNIQYF TRBJ2-4 once TRBV28 NA
TGTGCCAGCAGTTTCACAGGGAATCGGCATCAGCCCCAGCATTTT CASSFTGNRHQPQHF TRBJ1-5 NA TRBV28 NA
TGTGCCAGCAGCTTAGCCCAGGAATACGAGCAGTACTTC CASSLAQEYEQYF TRBJ2-7 NA TRBV7-2 NA
TGTGCCAGCAGGTCCGGGACAGGGGGGAACACTGAAGCTTTCTTT CASRSGTGGNTEAFF TRBJ1-1 NA TRBV6-1 TRBD1
TGCGCCAGCAGCTGGGCCGGGAGGGGGGGCCCCGAGACCCAGTACTTC CASSWAGRGGPETQYF TRBJ2-5 NA TRBV5-1 TRBD2
TGCAGCGTCGCCCGGACTAGCGGGGGAAACCGGGGGGGGGAGCAGTTCTTC CSVARTSGGNRGGEQFF TRBJ2-1 NA TRBV29-1 TRBD2
TGTGCCAGCGAGCGGGGGCCCTACAATGAGCAGTTCTTC CASERGPYNEQFF TRBJ2-1 NA TRBV7-6 TRBD2
TGTGCCAGCAGTCCATATGACAGGGGACAAGAGACCCAGTACTTC CASSPYDRGQETQYF TRBJ2-5 NA TRBV27 TRBD1
TGTGCCTGGAGGACCCTCGGGGACAGGAGACGTAATGGCTACACCTTC CAWRTLGDRRRNGYTF TRBJ1-2 NA TRBV30 TRBD1
TGTGCCAGCAGCCCGACAGGGGCCGATCAGCCCCAGCATTTT CASSPTGADQPQHF TRBJ1-5 NA TRBV7-9 TRBD1
TGTGCCAGCAGTCACGAGCGGTCTTTGCACAGTGAGCAGTTCTTC CASSHERSLHSEQFF TRBJ2-1 few TRBV28 NA